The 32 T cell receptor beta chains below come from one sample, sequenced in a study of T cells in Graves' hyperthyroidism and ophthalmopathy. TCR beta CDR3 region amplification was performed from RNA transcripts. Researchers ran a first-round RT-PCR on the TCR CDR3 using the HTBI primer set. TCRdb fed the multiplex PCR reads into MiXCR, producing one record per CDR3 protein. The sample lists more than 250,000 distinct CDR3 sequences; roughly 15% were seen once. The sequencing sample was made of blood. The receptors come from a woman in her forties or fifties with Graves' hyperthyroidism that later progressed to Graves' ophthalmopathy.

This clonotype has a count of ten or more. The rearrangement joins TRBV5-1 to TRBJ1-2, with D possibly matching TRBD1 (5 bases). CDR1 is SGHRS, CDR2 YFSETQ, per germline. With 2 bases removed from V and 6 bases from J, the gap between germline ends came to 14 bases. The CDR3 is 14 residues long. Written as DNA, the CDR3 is TGCGCCAGCAGCTTCACGGGCCGACAGAATGGCTACACCTTC. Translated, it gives CASSFTGRQNGYTF.

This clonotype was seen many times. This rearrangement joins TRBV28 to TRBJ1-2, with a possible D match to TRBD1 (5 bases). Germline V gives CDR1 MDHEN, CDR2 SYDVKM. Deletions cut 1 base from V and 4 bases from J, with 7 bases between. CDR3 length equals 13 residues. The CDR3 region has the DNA TGTGCCAGCAGTTTATTAGGGGCCTATGGCTACACCTTC. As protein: CASSLLGAYGYTF.

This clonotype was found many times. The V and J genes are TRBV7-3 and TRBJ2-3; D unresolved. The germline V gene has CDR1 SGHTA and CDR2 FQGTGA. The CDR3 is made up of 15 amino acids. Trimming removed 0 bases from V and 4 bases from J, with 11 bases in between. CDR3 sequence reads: CASSLTGFQADTQYF. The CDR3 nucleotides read TGTGCCAGCAGCTTAACAGGGTTTCAAGCAGATACGCAGTATTTT.

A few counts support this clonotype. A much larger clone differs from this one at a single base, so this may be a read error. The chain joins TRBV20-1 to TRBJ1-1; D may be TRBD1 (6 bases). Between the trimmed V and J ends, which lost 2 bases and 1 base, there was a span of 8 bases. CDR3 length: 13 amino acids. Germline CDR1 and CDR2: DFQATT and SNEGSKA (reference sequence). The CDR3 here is CSARRGPNTEAFF. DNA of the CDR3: TGCAGTGCTAGACGGGGGCCGAACACTGAAGCTTTCTTT.

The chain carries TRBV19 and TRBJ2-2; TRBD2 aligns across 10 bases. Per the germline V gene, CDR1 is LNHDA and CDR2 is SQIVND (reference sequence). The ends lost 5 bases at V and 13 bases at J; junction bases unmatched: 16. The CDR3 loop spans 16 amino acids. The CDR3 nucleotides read TGTGCCAGTAGTGCTACCCTCGAAGCGGGAGGGGCGGGGCTGTTTTTT. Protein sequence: CASSATLEAGGAGLFF.

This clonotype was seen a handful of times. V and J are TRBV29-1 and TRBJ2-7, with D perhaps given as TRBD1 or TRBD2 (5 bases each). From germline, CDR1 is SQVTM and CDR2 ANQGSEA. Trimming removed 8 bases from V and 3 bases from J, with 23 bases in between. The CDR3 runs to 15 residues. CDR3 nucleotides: TGCAGCATTTCGAGCAGGGAGTCTCTCCTCTACGAGCAGTACTTC. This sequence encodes CSISSRESLLYEQYF.

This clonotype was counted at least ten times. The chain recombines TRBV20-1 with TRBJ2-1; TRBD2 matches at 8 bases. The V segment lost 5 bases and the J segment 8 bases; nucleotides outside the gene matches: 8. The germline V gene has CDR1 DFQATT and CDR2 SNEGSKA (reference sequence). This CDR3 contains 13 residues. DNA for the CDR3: TGCAGTGCTCGGCGGGAGGTTATTGATGAGCAGTTCTTC. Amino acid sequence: CSARREVIDEQFF.

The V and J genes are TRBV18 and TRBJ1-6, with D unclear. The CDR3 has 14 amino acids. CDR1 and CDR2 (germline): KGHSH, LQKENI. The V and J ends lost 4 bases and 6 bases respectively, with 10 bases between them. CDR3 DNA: TGTGCCAGCTCACGAGTCACCTCTAATTCACCCCTCCACTTT. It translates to CASSRVTSNSPLHF.

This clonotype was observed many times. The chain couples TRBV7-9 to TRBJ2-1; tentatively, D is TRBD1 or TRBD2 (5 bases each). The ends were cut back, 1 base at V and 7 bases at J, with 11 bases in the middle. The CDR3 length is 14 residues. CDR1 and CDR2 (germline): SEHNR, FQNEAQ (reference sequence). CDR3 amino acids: CASSLGGALNEQFF. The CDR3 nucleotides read TGTGCCAGCAGCTTAGGAGGGGCGTTGAATGAGCAGTTCTTC.

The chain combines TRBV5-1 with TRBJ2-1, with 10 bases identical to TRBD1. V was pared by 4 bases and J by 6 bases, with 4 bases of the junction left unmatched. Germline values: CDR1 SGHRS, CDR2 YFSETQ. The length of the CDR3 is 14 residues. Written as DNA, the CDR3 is TGCGCCAGCAGCCAGGGACAGGGGTTCAATGAGCAGTTCTTC. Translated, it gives CASSQGQGFNEQFF.

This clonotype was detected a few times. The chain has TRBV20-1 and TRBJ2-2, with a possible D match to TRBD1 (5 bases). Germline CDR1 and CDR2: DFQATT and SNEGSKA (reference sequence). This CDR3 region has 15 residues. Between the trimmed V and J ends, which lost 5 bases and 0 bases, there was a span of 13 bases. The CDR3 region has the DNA TGCAGTGCTGATCAGGGCGGAGCGAACACCGGGGAGCTGTTTTTT. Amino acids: CSADQGGANTGELFF.

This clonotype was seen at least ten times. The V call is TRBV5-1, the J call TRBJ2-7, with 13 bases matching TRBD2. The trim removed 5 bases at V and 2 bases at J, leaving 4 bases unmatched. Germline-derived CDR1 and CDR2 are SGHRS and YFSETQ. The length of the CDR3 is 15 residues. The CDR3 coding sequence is TGCGCCAGCAGAGACGGGACTAGCGGGACCTACGAGCAGTACTTC. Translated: CASRDGTSGTYEQYF.

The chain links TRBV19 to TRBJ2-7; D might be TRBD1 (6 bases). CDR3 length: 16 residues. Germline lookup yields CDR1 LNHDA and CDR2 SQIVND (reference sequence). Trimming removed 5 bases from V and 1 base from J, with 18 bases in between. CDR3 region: CASSLQGFPGSYEQYF. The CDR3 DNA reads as TGTGCCAGTAGTCTTCAGGGGTTCCCTGGGTCCTACGAGCAGTACTTC. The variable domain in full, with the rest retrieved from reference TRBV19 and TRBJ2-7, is DGGITQSPKYLFRKEGQNVTLSCEQNLNHDAMYWYRQDPGQGLRLIYYSQIVNDFQKGDIAEGYSVSREKKESFPLTVTSAQKNPTAFYLCASSLQGFPGSYEQYFGPGTRLTVT.

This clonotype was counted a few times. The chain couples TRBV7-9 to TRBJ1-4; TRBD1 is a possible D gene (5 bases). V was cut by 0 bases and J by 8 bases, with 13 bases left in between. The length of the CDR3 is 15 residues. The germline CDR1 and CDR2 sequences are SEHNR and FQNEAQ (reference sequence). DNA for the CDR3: TGTGCCAGCAGCTTAGCACGGGACCCCCACGAAAAACTGTTTTTT. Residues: CASSLARDPHEKLFF.

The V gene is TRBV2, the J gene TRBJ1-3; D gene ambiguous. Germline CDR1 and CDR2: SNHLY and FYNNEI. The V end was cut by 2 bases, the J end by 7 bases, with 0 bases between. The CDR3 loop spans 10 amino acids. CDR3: CASSENTIYF. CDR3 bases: TGTGCCAGCAGTGAAAACACCATATATTTT.

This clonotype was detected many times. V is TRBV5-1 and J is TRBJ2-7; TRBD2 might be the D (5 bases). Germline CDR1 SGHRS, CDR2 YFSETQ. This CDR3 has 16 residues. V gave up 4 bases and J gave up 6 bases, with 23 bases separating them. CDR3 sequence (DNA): TGCGCCAGCAGCACCCAAGAGGGTTTCTATCGTTCCGAGCAGTACTTC. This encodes CASSTQEGFYRSEQYF.

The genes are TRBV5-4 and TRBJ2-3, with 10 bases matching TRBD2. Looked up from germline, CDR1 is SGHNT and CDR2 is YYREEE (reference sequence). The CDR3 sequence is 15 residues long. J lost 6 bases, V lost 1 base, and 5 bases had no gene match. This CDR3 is CASSLRGAGGDTQYF. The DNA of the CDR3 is TGTGCCAGCAGCTTGAGGGGAGCGGGAGGGGATACGCAGTATTTT.

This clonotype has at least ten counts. CDR3 sequence reads: CASSLGGASNSPLHF. The CDR3 DNA is TGTGCCAGCAGTTTAGGTGGGGCAAGTAATTCACCCCTCCACTTT. The chain is built from TRBV12-3 or TRBV12-4 and TRBJ1-6, with a weak D call TRBD1 (5 bases). V was clipped by 1 base and J by 6 bases, with 10 bases between them. CDR3 length equals 15 residues.

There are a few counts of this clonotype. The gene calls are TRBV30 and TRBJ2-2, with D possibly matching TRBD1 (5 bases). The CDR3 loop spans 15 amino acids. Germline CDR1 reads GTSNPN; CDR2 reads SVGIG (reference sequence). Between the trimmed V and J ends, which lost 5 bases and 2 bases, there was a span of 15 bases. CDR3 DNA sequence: TGTGCCTGGGAGTGGGGCTGGGCCAACACCGGGGAGCTGTTTTTT. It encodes CAWEWGWANTGELFF.

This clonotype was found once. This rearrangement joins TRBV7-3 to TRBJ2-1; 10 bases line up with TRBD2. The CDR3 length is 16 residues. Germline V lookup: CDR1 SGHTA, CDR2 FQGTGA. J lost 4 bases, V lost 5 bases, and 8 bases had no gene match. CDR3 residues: CASSEFGTSEYNEQFF. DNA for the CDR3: TGTGCCAGCAGCGAATTTGGGACTAGCGAATACAATGAGCAGTTCTTC.

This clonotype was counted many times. The CDR3 nucleotides read TGCAGTGCTATGATACCGGGACAGGGCCCCAATCAGCCCCAGCATTTT. Translation gives CSAMIPGQGPNQPQHF. This chain uses TRBV20-1 with TRBJ1-5; 9 nucleotides line up with TRBD1. With 4 bases clipped from V and 3 bases from J, the junction kept 10 bases outside the gene matches. CDR1 DFQATT and CDR2 SNEGSKA come from the germline V gene (reference sequence). CDR3 length: 16 amino acids.

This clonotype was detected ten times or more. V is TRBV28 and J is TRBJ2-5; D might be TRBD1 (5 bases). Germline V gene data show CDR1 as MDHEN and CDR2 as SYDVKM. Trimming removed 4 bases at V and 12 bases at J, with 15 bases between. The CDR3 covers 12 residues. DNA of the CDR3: TGTGCCAGCAGTTCCGGAATAAACAGGAAGTACTTC. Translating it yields CASSSGINRKYF.

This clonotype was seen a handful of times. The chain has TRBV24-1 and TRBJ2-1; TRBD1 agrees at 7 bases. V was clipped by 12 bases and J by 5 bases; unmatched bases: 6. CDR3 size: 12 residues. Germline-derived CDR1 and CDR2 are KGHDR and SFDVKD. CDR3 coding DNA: TGTGCCGTTATAGGGACAGACAATGAGCAGTTCTTC. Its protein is CAVIGTDNEQFF.

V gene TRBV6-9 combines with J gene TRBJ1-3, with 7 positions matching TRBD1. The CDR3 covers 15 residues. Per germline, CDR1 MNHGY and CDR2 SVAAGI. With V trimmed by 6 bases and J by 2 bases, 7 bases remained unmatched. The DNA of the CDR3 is TGTGCCAGCAGATTAGACAGGGCGGCTGGAAACACCATATATTTT. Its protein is CASRLDRAAGNTIYF.

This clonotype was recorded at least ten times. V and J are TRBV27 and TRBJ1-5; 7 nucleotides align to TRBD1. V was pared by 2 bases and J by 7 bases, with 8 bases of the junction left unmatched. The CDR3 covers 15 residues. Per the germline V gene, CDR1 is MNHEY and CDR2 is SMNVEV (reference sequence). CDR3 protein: CASSLGGRGLQPQHF. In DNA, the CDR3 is TGTGCCAGCAGTTTAGGGGGAAGGGGGCTGCAGCCCCAGCATTTT.

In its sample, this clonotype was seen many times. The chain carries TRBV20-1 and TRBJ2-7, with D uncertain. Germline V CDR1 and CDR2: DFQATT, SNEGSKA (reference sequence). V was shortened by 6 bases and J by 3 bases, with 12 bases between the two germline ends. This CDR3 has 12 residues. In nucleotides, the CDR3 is TGCAGTGCCCCAGCGAGTAACTACGAGCAGTACTTC. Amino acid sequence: CSAPASNYEQYF.

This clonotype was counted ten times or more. Written as DNA, the CDR3 is TGTGCCAGCCTAGTGGACAGGGGGTCCTACGAGCAGTACTTC. As protein: CASLVDRGSYEQYF. V is TRBV28 and J is TRBJ2-7, with 10 bases identical to TRBD1. This CDR3 has 14 residues. Germline CDR1 is MDHEN and CDR2 is SYDVKM. The ends lost 8 bases at V and 1 base at J; junction bases unmatched: 5.

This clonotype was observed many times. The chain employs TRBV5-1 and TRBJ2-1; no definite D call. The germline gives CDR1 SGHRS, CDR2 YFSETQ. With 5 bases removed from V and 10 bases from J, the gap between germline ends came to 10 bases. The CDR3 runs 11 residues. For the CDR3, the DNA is TGCGCCAGCAGTTTAGAGGAGGAGCAGTTCTTC. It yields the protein CASSLEEEQFF.

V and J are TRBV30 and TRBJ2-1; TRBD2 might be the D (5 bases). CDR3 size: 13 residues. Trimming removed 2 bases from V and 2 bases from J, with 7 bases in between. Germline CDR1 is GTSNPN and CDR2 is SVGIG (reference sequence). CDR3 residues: CAWSTGTYNEQFF. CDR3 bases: TGTGCCTGGAGTACCGGGACCTACAATGAGCAGTTCTTC.

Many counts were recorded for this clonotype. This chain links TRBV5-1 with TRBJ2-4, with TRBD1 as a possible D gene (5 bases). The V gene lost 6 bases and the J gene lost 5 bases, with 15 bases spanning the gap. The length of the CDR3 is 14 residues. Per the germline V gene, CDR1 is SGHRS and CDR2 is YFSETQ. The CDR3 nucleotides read TGCGCCAGCATGCTGACAAAAGGGGAAAACATTCAGTACTTC. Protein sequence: CASMLTKGENIQYF.

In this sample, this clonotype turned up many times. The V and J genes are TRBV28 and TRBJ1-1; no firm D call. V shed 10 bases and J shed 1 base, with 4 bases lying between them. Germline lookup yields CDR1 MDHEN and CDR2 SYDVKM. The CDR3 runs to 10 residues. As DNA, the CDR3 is TGTGCCACCGGGAACACTGAAGCTTTCTTT. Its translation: CATGNTEAFF.

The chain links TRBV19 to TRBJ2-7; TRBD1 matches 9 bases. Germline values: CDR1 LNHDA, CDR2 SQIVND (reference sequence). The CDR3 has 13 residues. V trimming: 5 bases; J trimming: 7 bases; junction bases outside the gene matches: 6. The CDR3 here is CASSPGQGREQYF. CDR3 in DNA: TGTGCCAGTAGTCCGGGACAGGGCCGTGAGCAGTACTTC. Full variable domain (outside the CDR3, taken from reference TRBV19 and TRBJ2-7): DGGITQSPKYLFRKEGQNVTLSCEQNLNHDAMYWYRQDPGQGLRLIYYSQIVNDFQKGDIAEGYSVSREKKESFPLTVTSAQKNPTAFYLCASSPGQGREQYFGPGTRLTVT.